One and the same sample provided the 29 T cell receptor beta chains below, sequenced in a study of blood T cell repertoires in COVID-19. Method: immunoSEQ multiplex PCR; TCRdb's copy keeps in-frame clones and lacks some. Of about 220,000 clones listed, 83% are singletons. The sequenced sample consisted of PBMCs or T cells enriched from blood (not recorded which). Every receptor here comes from a woman between 35 and 50 years old who had been exposed to COVID-19.

V usage is TRBV7-3 and J usage is TRBJ2-2, with D possibly matching TRBD2 (6 bases). Trimming shortened V by 5 bases and J by 6 bases, and 19 bases separated the two germline ends. The CDR3 is made up of 16 amino acids. The germline CDR1 and CDR2 sequences are SGHTA and FQGTGA. The CDR3: CASSPGTGQGAGELFF. CDR3 sequence (DNA): TGTGCCAGCAGCCCGGGGACTGGTCAAGGCGCCGGGGAGCTGTTTTTT.

In DNA form, the CDR3 reads TGTGCCAGCAGCCTAGGACTAGCGGAGGGTACGCAGTATTTT. It yields the protein CASSLGLAEGTQYF. The rearrangement joins TRBV5-4 to TRBJ2-3; TRBD2 agrees at 10 bases. This CDR3 has 14 amino acids. The germline gives CDR1 SGHNT, CDR2 YYREEE (reference sequence). J gave up 8 bases and V 4 bases, and 7 bases lay outside the gene matches.

The gene calls are TRBV6-5 and TRBJ2-5, with 11 bases lining up with TRBD2. Trimming at V came to 4 bases and at J to 7 bases, leaving 8 bases not matched to a gene. Germline-derived CDR1 and CDR2 are MNHEY and SVGAGI. The CDR3 extends over 15 amino acids. This chain's CDR3 is CASSLTSGERATQYF. CDR3 DNA: TGTGCCAGCAGTTTGACTAGCGGGGAAAGGGCGACCCAGTACTTC.

J is TRBJ1-4 and V is TRBV7-2; 9 bases align to TRBD1. Per the germline V gene, CDR1 is SGHTA and CDR2 is FQGNSA. The CDR3 loop spans 15 amino acids. J lost 8 bases, V lost 2 bases, and 6 bases had no gene match. CDR3: CASSLHGTGNEKLFF. CDR3 bases: TGTGCCAGCAGCTTACACGGGACAGGGAACGAAAAACTGTTTTTT.

The rearrangement links TRBV7-9 to TRBJ1-6, with 7 nucleotides matching TRBD1. The J segment lost 11 bases and the V segment lost 1 base, leaving 8 bases of the junction unmatched. The CDR3 extends over 15 amino acids. CDR1 and CDR2 (germline): SEHNR, FQNEAQ (reference sequence). CDR3 sequence (DNA): TGTGCCAGCAGCTTAGGAGGGACAGTCGAGGCACCCCTCCACTTT. It is translated as CASSLGGTVEAPLHF.

The chain links TRBV14 to TRBJ2-1, with D perhaps TRBD2 (5 bases). CDR3 length: 17 residues. Germline V CDR1 and CDR2: SGHDN, FVKESK. Deletions cut 6 bases from V and 0 bases from J, with 18 bases between. The CDR3 loop reads CASRPTRGTDSYNEQFF. The CDR3 bases are TGTGCCAGCAGGCCCACCCGGGGAACGGACTCCTACAATGAGCAGTTCTTC.

This clone was seen ten or more times. The genes are TRBV2 and TRBJ1-2; TRBD1 is a possible D gene (5 bases). CDR3 length: 13 residues. Germline V gene lookup returns CDR1 SNHLY and CDR2 FYNNEI. V lost 8 bases and J 0 bases, leaving 10 bases between the germline ends. This chain's CDR3 is CASGTEANYGYTF. The CDR3, as DNA: TGTGCCAGCGGGACTGAAGCTAACTATGGCTACACCTTC.

The V call is TRBV7-6, the J call TRBJ2-1; perhaps TRBD2 as D (7 bases). This CDR3 has 15 amino acids. The germline V and J ends were trimmed by 5 bases and 6 bases, with 17 bases remaining between them. Germline V gene lookup returns CDR1 SGHVS and CDR2 FNYEAQ. The CDR3 sequence: CASSQRGGAVNEQFF. The CDR3 nucleotides are TGTGCCAGCAGCCAAAGGGGGGGGGCGGTCAATGAGCAGTTCTTC. Full variable domain (missing parts from reference TRBV7-6 and TRBJ2-1): GAGVSQSPRYKVTKRGQDVALRCDPISGHVSLYWYRQALGQGPEFLTYFNYEAQQDKSGLPNDRFSAERPEGSISTLTIQRTEQRDSAMYRCASSQRGGAVNEQFFGPGTRLTVL.

This chain links TRBV18 with TRBJ2-7; 9 bases fit TRBD2. J lost 3 bases, V lost 3 bases, and 3 bases had no gene match. This CDR3 has 14 residues. Germline V gene data show CDR1 as KGHSH and CDR2 as LQKENI. The CDR3 region is CASSPPSGDYEQYF. The CDR3 DNA reads as TGTGCCAGCTCACCTCCTAGCGGGGACTACGAGCAGTACTTC.

The CDR3 spells CATSDADRGGEKLFF. The DNA of the CDR3 is TGTGCCACCAGTGACGCGGACAGGGGAGGAGAAAAACTGTTTTTT. The chain links TRBV24-1 to TRBJ1-4, with 9 bases aligning to TRBD1. The CDR3 is 15 amino acids. The ends lost 4 bases at V and 8 bases at J; junction bases unmatched: 7. Germline lookup yields CDR1 KGHDR and CDR2 SFDVKD.

The chain has TRBV6-6 and TRBJ2-7, with no clear D. Trimming shortened V by 2 bases and J by 0 bases, and 2 bases separated the two germline ends. CDR3 length equals 12 residues. Germline values: CDR1 MNHNY, CDR2 SVGAGI (reference sequence). CDR3 in DNA: TGTGCCAGCAGTTACCGCTCCTACGAGCAGTACTTC. Translation: CASSYRSYEQYF.

The V call is TRBV4-1, the J call TRBJ2-1; 7 nucleotides align to TRBD1. This CDR3 comprises 16 residues. From germline, CDR1 is MGHRA and CDR2 YSYEKL. The V gene end was trimmed by 2 bases and the J gene end by 3 bases; junction bases not matched to a gene: 7. The CDR3: CASSQYDRVIYNEQFF. For the CDR3, the DNA is TGCGCCAGCAGCCAATACGACAGGGTAATCTACAATGAGCAGTTCTTC.

Notes on this clone: Different DNA sequences within this sample yield the same CDR3. The rearrangement joins TRBV4-3 to TRBJ1-1; TRBD1 agrees at 7 bases. The CDR3 extends over 13 amino acids. Germline values: CDR1 LGHNA, CDR2 YSLEER. With V trimmed by 1 base and J by 5 bases, 1 base remained unmatched. The CDR3 sequence is CASSQVRGTEAFF. CDR3 nucleotide sequence: TGCGCCAGCAGCCAAGTCAGGGGGACTGAAGCTTTCTTT.

J is TRBJ2-7 and V is TRBV2; the D gene is possibly TRBD1 (6 bases). CDR3 length: 16 residues. Trimming left V 6 bases short and J 0 bases short, with 18 bases between. CDR1 is SNHLY and CDR2 is FYNNEI in the germline V gene. The CDR3 sequence is CASRPFGTGYSYEQYF. The CDR3 bases are TGTGCCAGCAGGCCCTTCGGTACAGGGTACTCCTACGAGCAGTACTTC.

This chain joins TRBV3-1 (or the pseudogene TRBV3-2) and TRBJ2-7; 8 bases agree with TRBD1. V lost 0 bases and J lost 6; bases outside the gene matches: 4. This CDR3 is built from 14 residues. Germline V CDR1 and CDR2: LGHDT, YNNKEL (reference sequence). The CDR3: CASSQDGQGSEQYF. CDR3 nucleotides: TGTGCCAGCAGCCAAGACGGACAGGGCAGCGAGCAGTACTTC.

The chain joins TRBV6-4 to TRBJ1-4, with TRBD1 as a possible D gene (6 bases). Between the trimmed V and J ends, which lost 3 bases and 8 bases, there was a span of 10 bases. Germline lookup yields CDR1 MRHNA and CDR2 SNTAGT. This CDR3 is 13 amino acids long. CDR3: CASSEQGGEKLFF. DNA of the CDR3: TGTGCCAGCAGTGAACAGGGAGGGGAAAAACTGTTTTTT.

The chain recombines TRBV19 with TRBJ1-6, with a weak D call TRBD1 (5 bases). The CDR3 extends over 12 amino acids. The V gene's germline CDR1 is LNHDA and CDR2 SQIVND (reference sequence). V lost 1 base to trimming and J lost 15 bases, with 10 bases between them. CDR3 loop: CASSIGTTVLHF. DNA for the CDR3: TGTGCCAGTAGTATAGGGACAACAGTCCTCCACTTT.

The chain uses TRBV5-4 and TRBJ1-1; 8 nucleotides align to TRBD1. V shed 0 bases and J 9 bases; nucleotides not matched to a gene: 4. Per germline, CDR1 SGHNT and CDR2 YYREEE (reference sequence). The CDR3 covers 13 residues. The CDR3 nucleotides are TGTGCCAGCAGCTTGGAACAGGGGGTCAAAGCTTTCTTT. It translates to CASSLEQGVKAFF.

V is TRBV7-2 and J is TRBJ2-1; TRBD2 aligns across 12 bases. Germline CDR1 reads SGHTA; CDR2 reads FQGNSA. After removal of 5 bases from V and 0 bases from J, the junction contained 11 bases not matched to a gene. The CDR3 is made up of 19 amino acids. The CDR3 reads CASSPRASGGVGSYNEQFF. The CDR3, as DNA: TGTGCCAGCAGCCCCAGGGCTAGCGGGGGGGTAGGCTCCTACAATGAGCAGTTCTTC.

V is TRBV4-2 and J is TRBJ1-5; TRBD1 aligns across 9 bases. V was clipped by 4 bases and J by 1 base; unmatched bases: 2. The CDR3 extends over 15 amino acids. CDR1 is LGHNA and CDR2 is YNFKEQ in the germline V gene. CDR3 nucleotide sequence: TGTGCCAGCAGCCGGACAGGGGACAGCAATCAGCCCCAGCATTTT. It translates to CASSRTGDSNQPQHF.

V is TRBV19 and J is TRBJ2-7; TRBD1 agrees at 11 bases. Trimming removed 1 base from V and 2 bases from J; junction bases left unmatched: 4. The CDR3 loop spans 16 amino acids. CDR1 and CDR2 from the germline V gene are LNHDA and SQIVND (reference sequence). The CDR3 sequence is CASSIAGTGGAYEQYF. DNA of the CDR3: TGTGCCAGTAGTATAGCCGGGACAGGGGGAGCCTACGAGCAGTACTTC.

The chain is built from TRBV29-1 and TRBJ2-1; the D gene is possibly TRBD1 (5 bases). Germline V gives CDR1 SQVTM, CDR2 ANQGSEA. The CDR3 runs to 15 residues. With 7 bases removed from V and 1 base from J, the gap between germline ends came to 17 bases. The CDR3, as DNA: TGCAGCGCCGCGACTGGGAAGGGGTCCTACAATGAGCAGTTCTTC. Its translation: CSAATGKGSYNEQFF.

Of note for this clone: The junction does not match germline at one end; this may be a read error. The chain links TRBV7-2 to TRBJ1-2; D possibly corresponds to TRBD1 (5 bases). The CDR3 has 14 amino acids. CDR1 is SGHTA and CDR2 is FQGNSA in the germline V gene. CDR3 in DNA: TGTGCCAGCACCTTATTTACCAGGGACTATGGCTACACCTTC. Translation gives CASTLFTRDYGYTF.

The V call is TRBV29-1, the J call TRBJ2-7; maybe TRBD2 (6 bases). Per germline, CDR1 SQVTM and CDR2 ANQGSEA. Trimming left V 6 bases short and J 2 bases short, with 17 bases between. This CDR3 has 14 residues. CDR3 nucleotides: TGCAGCGTCCGCGCTGCGGGGCAAACCTACGAGCAGTACTTC. Its protein product is CSVRAAGQTYEQYF.

The chain carries TRBV7-2 and TRBJ1-5; D not certain. CDR1 is SGHTA and CDR2 is FQGNSA in the germline V gene. The V and J ends lost 5 bases and 3 bases respectively, with 14 bases between them. There are 15 residues in the CDR3. CDR3 bases: TGTGCCAGCAGCCGCCAGAGGGCCTACAATCAGCCCCAGCATTTT. Translating it yields CASSRQRAYNQPQHF.

DNA for the CDR3: TGTGCCAGTAGTATAGGCAGTACTAATGAAAAACTGTTTTTT. Translating gives CASSIGSTNEKLFF. This sequence joins TRBV19 and TRBJ1-4; D not certain. CDR1 is LNHDA, CDR2 SQIVND, per germline (reference sequence). V was clipped by 1 base and J by 2 bases, with 5 bases between them. The CDR3 consists of 14 residues.

This chain links TRBV28 with TRBJ1-2; tentatively, D is TRBD1 (6 bases). Trimming left V 8 bases short and J 8 bases short, with 27 bases between. CDR3 length equals 16 residues. Germline V lookup: CDR1 MDHEN, CDR2 SYDVKM. CDR3 in amino acids: CASPAWTGHRARGYTF. The CDR3, as DNA: TGTGCCAGCCCAGCCTGGACGGGACACCGGGCGCGGGGCTACACCTTC.

V usage is TRBV18 and J usage is TRBJ1-6, with 8 bases identical to TRBD1. Germline V gives CDR1 KGHSH, CDR2 LQKENI. The CDR3 has 14 residues. Losses at the gene ends were 2 bases for V and 14 bases for J; bases not matched to a gene: 8. The CDR3 here is CASSPGQGGETLHF. CDR3 in DNA: TGTGCCAGCTCACCAGGACAGGGCGGAGAGACCCTCCACTTT.

This clone was counted many times. The gene calls are TRBV28 and TRBJ1-5; maybe TRBD1 (5 bases). This CDR3 contains 15 residues. Trimming stripped 6 bases from V and 0 bases from J, with 12 bases between. The V gene's germline CDR1 is MDHEN and CDR2 SYDVKM. CDR3 region: CASRKQDYSNQPQHF. The CDR3 DNA is TGTGCCAGCAGAAAACAGGATTATAGCAATCAGCCCCAGCATTTT. The full variable domain, with the rest looked up from reference TRBV28 and TRBJ1-5, is DVKVTQSSRYLVKRTGEKVFLECVQDMDHENMFWYRQDPGLGLRLIYFSYDVKMKEKGDIPEGYSVSREKKERFSLILESASTNQTSMYLCASRKQDYSNQPQHFGDGTRLSIL.